This T cell receptor (beta chain) was observed in a study of blood T cell repertoires in COVID-19. Across the study: Acute-phase and convalescent COVID-19 samples originated in the United States, Italy and Spain.

As processed by the authors: Estimates of nucleated cell counts were drawn from the amplification of reference gene primers. Sequencing used immunoSEQ multiplex PCR; TCRdb keeps in-frame clones, though not all of them. V and J calls plus clone size are reproduced from that table; the DNA served to infer D and trimming. The sample holds roughly 79,000 clones, roughly 89% seen once. CDR1 is SGHRS and CDR2 is YFSETQ in the germline V gene. Trimming removed 0 bases at V and 0 bases at J, with 12 bases between. The CDR3 loop spans 16 amino acids. This sequence joins TRBV5-1 and TRBJ1-1, with D possibly matching TRBD1 (6 bases). The TCR was taken from a woman aged 50 to 60 with acute or convalescent COVID-19. Material for sequencing was peripheral blood. The CDR3, as DNA: TGCGCCAGCAGCTTGGACGGGGGGGCAGTGAACACTGAAGCTTTCTTT. Encoded protein: CASSLDGGAVNTEAFF.